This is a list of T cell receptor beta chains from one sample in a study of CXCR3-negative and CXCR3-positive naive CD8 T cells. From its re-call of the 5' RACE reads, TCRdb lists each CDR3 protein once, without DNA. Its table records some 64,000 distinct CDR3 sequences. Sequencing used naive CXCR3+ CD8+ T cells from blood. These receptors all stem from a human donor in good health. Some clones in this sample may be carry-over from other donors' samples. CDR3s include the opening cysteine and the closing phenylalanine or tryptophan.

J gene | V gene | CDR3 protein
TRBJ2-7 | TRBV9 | CASSLQGSYYEQYF
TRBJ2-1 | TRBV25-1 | CASSETGGSYNEQFF
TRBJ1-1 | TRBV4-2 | CASSQGYTDTEAFF
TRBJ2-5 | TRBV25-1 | CASSPTMQGTRGETQYF
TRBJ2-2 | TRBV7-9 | CASSLVDANTGELFF
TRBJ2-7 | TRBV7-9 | CASSLDERQYF
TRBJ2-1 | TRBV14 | CASSLMWGNNEQFF
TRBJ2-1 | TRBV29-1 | CSGSGDSYNEQFF
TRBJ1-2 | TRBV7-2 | CASSSSGGYLLSGYTF
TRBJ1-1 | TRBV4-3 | CASSMGQGATTEAFF
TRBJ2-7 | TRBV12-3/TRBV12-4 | CASSLSQTYEQYF
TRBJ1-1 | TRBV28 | CASSLWQGGGTEAFF
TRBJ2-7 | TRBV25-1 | CASSEGSGRTYEQYF
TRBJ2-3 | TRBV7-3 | CASSLLSGGAGDTQYF
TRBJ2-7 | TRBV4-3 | CASSPTSGVTYEQYF
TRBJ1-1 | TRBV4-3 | CASSLGAMMNTEAFF
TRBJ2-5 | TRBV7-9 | CASSLGQGGRKEETQYF
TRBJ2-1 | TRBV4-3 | CASSQDPSGLADNEQFF
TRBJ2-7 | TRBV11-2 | CASTDSKTGTYEQYF
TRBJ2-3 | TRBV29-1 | CSVEQEGPAGYTDTQYF
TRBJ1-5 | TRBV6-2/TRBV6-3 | CASSYLAPTDNQPQHF
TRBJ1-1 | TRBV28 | CASSWARGGTEAFF
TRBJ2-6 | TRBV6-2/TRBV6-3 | CASDLGIVYSGANVLTF
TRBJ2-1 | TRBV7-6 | CASSSGQGEMGNEQFF
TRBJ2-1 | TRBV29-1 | CSVGTLTYNEQFF
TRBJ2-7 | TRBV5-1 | CASSQGQGASYEQYF
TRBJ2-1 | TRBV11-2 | CASSLERGSYNEQFF
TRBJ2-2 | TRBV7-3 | CASSYGGNTGELFF
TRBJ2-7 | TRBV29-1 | CSVGGPVDSYEQYF
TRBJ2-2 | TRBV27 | CASSLGGRSGELFF
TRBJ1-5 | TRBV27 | CASSLLFTGREGANQPQHF
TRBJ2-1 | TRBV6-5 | CASSPTSGGYNEQFF
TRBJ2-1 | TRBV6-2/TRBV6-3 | CASNSGTGDYNEQFF
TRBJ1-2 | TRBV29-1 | CSVEGQATYGYTF
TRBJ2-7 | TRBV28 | CASSLRGTFTSYEQYF
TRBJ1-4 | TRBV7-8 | CASSLAGDGREKLFF
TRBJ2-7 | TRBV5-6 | CASRLAGNLYEQYF
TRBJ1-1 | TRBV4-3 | CASSQAYLGDTEAFF
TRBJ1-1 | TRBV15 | CATAAGSEGAFF
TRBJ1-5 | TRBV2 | CATRGLGIGNQPQHF
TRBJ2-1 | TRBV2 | CASSEGRASYNEQFF
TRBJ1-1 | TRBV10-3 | CAISDGGTEAFF
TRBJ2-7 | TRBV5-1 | CASSVAGGGSYEQYF
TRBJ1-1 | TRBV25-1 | CASSRQGTSHEAFF
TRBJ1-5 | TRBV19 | CASARGAFSNQPQHF
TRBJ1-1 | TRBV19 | CASSISGRGLWIEEGFF
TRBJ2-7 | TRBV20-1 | CSARDPAGVSHEQYF
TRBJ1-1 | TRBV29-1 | CSVVAENTEAFF
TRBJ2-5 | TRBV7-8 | CASSFHDIPLETQYF
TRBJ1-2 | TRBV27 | CASSEGGQNYGYTF
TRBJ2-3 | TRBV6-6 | CASSNPDRDLSDTQYF
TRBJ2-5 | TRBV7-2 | CASSPGTAYQETQYF
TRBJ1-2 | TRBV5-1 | CASSPGTVLYGYTF
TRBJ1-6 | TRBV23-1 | CASSQSQGVAYNSPLHF